This TCR beta chain originates from a study of blood T cell repertoires in COVID-19. At the level of the study: The study drew acute and convalescent COVID-19 samples from the United States, Italy and Spain.

With 6 bases removed from V and 1 base from J, the gap between germline ends came to 12 bases. The CDR3 has 14 amino acids. Germline loops: CDR1 SNHLY, CDR2 FYNNEI. Using immunoSEQ multiplex PCR, the repertoire was profiled, and TCRdb retains in-frame clones only, with some absent. The table shows some 490,000 clones, with 70% to 90% occurring only once. This clone has just a few counts. The gene calls are TRBV2 and TRBJ1-1; D is possibly TRBD1 (5 bases). The receptor was isolated from a woman in her fifties or sixties who had recovered from COVID-19. The sample consisted of PBMCs or T cells enriched from blood (not recorded which). The CDR3 region is CASRGEGRNTEAFF. DNA of the CDR3: TGTGCCAGCAGGGGGGAGGGGCGGAACACTGAAGCTTTCTTT.